This T cell receptor beta chain came from a study of blood T cell repertoires in COVID-19. Study background: The samples span acute and convalescent COVID-19 from the United States, Italy and Spain. T cells, B-cell-depleted T cells, or PBMCs supplied cDNA or gDNA.

Germline CDR1 is MNHNS and CDR2 is SASEGT. There are 15 residues in the CDR3. V lost 0 bases and J lost 5, with 14 bases in between. The sample holds a few counts of this clone. How the authors handled the data: Using reference gene primer amplification, nucleated cell counts were estimated. Sequencing was performed with immunoSEQ multiplex PCR; in TCRdb, only in-frame clones are kept and a portion is missing. D and trimming come from the DNA, and the V and J calls and clone size come from that table. The data show roughly 40,000 clones, 86% seen once. Sequenced: peripheral blood. The chain is built from TRBV6-1 and TRBJ2-7, with D possibly TRBD1 on 5 matching bases. The TCR originated in a man in his forties or fifties in a cohort sampled during active COVID-19. The DNA for the CDR3 is TGTGCCAGCAGTGAAGCAGGGCAGGGTCTCCACGAGCAGTACTTC. It is translated as CASSEAGQGLHEQYF.